This TCR beta chain was observed in a study of response to subunit inactivated influenza vaccine. Notes on the study in general: Each seasonal influenza vaccination, the authors suggested, recruits few new T cells.

The sample holds many counts of this clonotype. Its matching antigen is unknown. Using its own MiXCR run on the RT-PCR reads, TCRdb lists one record per CDR3 protein. The table has hundreds of thousands of distinct CDR3 sequences, 7.6% seen once. The receptor was derived from a man aged 50 to 69 who received an inactivated influenza vaccine. The sequences come from PBMCs from blood, collected less than 25 months after vaccination.

CDR3 sequence reads: CASQGNTEAFF. The CDR3 DNA reads as TGTGCCAGCCAGGGGAACACTGAAGCTTTCTTT. The chain recombines TRBV5-6 with TRBJ1-1, with a tentative D call TRBD1 (5 bases). This CDR3 comprises 11 residues. Germline CDR1 reads SGHDT; CDR2 reads YYEEEE. Trimming stripped 7 bases from V and 1 base from J, with 5 bases between.